This TCR beta chain was profiled in a study of CD8 T cells in Susac syndrome. The CDR3 loop spans 15 amino acids. Trimming took off 1 base at V and 0 bases at J, with 7 bases between the two ends. Random hexamers served to reverse transcribe roughly 0.45 to 1 ug RNA. TCRdb processed the immunoSEQ multiplex PCR reads anew with MiXCR; each CDR3 protein has one entry. This table holds hundreds of thousands of distinct CDR3 sequences, more than 80% found once. CD8+ and CD4+ T cells from blood underwent TCR beta sequencing, which was carried out in a high-throughput format. Through negative isolation, CD4+ and CD8+ T cells were obtained, while TEMRA cells were enriched using FACS.

This chain links TRBV12-3 or TRBV12-4 with TRBJ2-1; D gene ambiguous. Sequenced input: CD8+ T cells from PBMCs. The receptor comes from a human donor with multiple sclerosis. The CDR3 sequence is CASSLVDSSYNEQFF. The CDR3 nucleotides are TGTGCCAGCAGTTTAGTCGATAGCTCCTACAATGAGCAGTTCTTC.